These 13 T cell receptor beta chains were sequenced from one sample in a study of regulatory T cells in long-lasting Graves disease. The time point denotes: persistent/refractory GD, antithyroid drugs over 5 years with positive TRAb. Scientists built the TCR library using RNA that was extracted from PBMCs. For TCR beta, libraries came from iRepertoire HTBI primers and Arm-PCR of CDR3 regions. TCRdb passed the multiplex PCR reads through MiXCR, listing each CDR3 protein once. This sample yields about 470,000 distinct CDR3 sequences, of which under 25% are seen a single time; 7% to 9.5% belongs to the top ten. The specimen comprised peripheral blood mononuclear cells (PBMCs), sampled when the disease was refractory, from a patient treated with antithyroid drugs. All receptors derive from a female donor with Graves disease.

The V call is TRBV7-9, the J call TRBJ2-7; the D gene is possibly TRBD1 (6 bases). CDR1 and CDR2 from the germline V gene are SEHNR and FQNEAQ (reference sequence). The CDR3 covers 14 residues. V was trimmed by 5 bases and J by 3 bases, leaving 14 bases between them. The CDR3 region has the DNA TGTGCCAGCAGCACCGGACAGTTCCTCTACGAGCAGTACTTC. It encodes CASSTGQFLYEQYF.

This clonotype was seen ten or more times. This chain connects TRBV6-5 to TRBJ2-5; possibly TRBD1 or TRBD2 for D (6 bases each). From germline, CDR1 is MNHEY and CDR2 SVGAGI. V gave up 0 bases and J gave up 4 bases, with 15 bases separating them. The CDR3 is made up of 16 amino acids. The CDR3 DNA reads as TGTGCCAGCAGTTACTCGACAATGGAGGGGGGAGAGACCCAGTACTTC. It is translated as CASSYSTMEGGETQYF.

The chain couples TRBV20-1 to TRBJ2-6, with 9 bases that match TRBD1. The CDR3 runs to 20 residues. Germline-derived CDR1 and CDR2 are DFQATT and SNEGSKA (reference sequence). The ends lost 6 bases at V and 2 bases at J; junction bases unmatched: 20. CDR3 protein: CSATHTLPGQGITGANVLTF. The CDR3 coding sequence is TGCAGTGCCACTCATACCCTACCGGGACAGGGAATTACTGGGGCCAACGTCCTGACTTTC.

The chain has TRBV15 and TRBJ1-5; D ambiguous. The V end lost 1 base, the J end lost 0 bases, and 7 bases lay between the germline ends. CDR3 length: 15 amino acids. Germline CDR1 and CDR2: LNHNV and YYDKDF (reference sequence). CDR3 sequence: CATSRVQDSNQPQHF. CDR3 sequence (DNA): TGTGCCACCAGCAGAGTCCAGGATAGCAATCAGCCCCAGCATTTT.

The sample holds many counts of this clonotype. This sequence joins TRBV29-1 and TRBJ2-7, with 11 bases identical to TRBD1. This CDR3 spans 15 amino acids. Germline CDR1 reads SQVTM; CDR2 reads ANQGSEA. V shed 8 bases, J shed 5 bases, and the junction held 14 bases outside the gene matches. The CDR3 reads CSTLKGTGGGHEQYF. CDR3 nucleotides: TGCAGCACACTTAAAGGGACAGGGGGAGGCCACGAGCAGTACTTC.

This rearrangement joins TRBV7-6 to TRBJ2-7; D may be TRBD2 (6 bases). Trimming stripped 5 bases from V and 3 bases from J, with 14 bases between. The V gene's germline CDR1 is SGHVS and CDR2 FNYEAQ. This CDR3 has 14 residues. CDR3 DNA: TGTGCCAGCAGCACCGGGACGGGAGACTACGAGCAGTACTTC. Translation: CASSTGTGDYEQYF.

Judged by abundance, this clonotype is medium-sized. The chain uses TRBV27 and TRBJ1-5; possible D gene TRBD1, 6 bases. The CDR3 is made up of 15 amino acids. Germline V lookup: CDR1 MNHEY, CDR2 SMNVEV (reference sequence). V was pared by 4 bases and J by 0 bases, with 10 bases between. DNA of the CDR3: TGTGCCAGCAGTTCGGACAGATATAGCAATCAGCCCCAGCATTTT. Protein product: CASSSDRYSNQPQHF.

This clonotype has more than one count but fewer than ten. The genes are TRBV5-1 and TRBJ1-1; D gene unclear. Germline V gene sequence: CDR1 SGHRS, CDR2 YFSETQ. The CDR3 has 14 amino acids. Trimming shortened V by 4 bases and J by 1 base, and 11 bases separated the two germline ends. CDR3 coding DNA: TGCGCCAGCAGCGCTTTGTGGGGGAACACTGAAGCTTTCTTT. It specifies CASSALWGNTEAFF. Filled out from reference TRBV5-1 and TRBJ1-1, the complete variable domain reads KAGVTQTPRYLIKTRGQQVTLSCSPISGHRSVSWYQQTPGQGLQFLFEYFSETQRNKGNFPGRFSGRQFSNSRSEMNVSTLELGDSALYLCASSALWGNTEAFFGQGTRLTVV.

The chain couples TRBV24-1 to TRBJ2-1; the D is unclear. CDR3 length: 14 amino acids. Germline CDR1 and CDR2: KGHDR and SFDVKD. V gave up 4 bases and J gave up 3 bases, with 9 bases separating them. CDR3 loop: CATSEHRSYNEQFF. CDR3 nucleotides: TGTGCCACCAGTGAACACCGGAGCTACAATGAGCAGTTCTTC.

This clonotype has only a few counts. The chain couples TRBV27 to TRBJ1-5; D is ambiguous. CDR1 and CDR2 from the germline V gene are MNHEY and SMNVEV (reference sequence). V was cut by 4 bases and J by 0 bases, with 7 bases left in between. This CDR3 is 14 amino acids long. For the CDR3, the DNA is TGTGCCAGCAGTTCTCCGGATAGCAATCAGCCCCAGCATTTT. Its translation is CASSSPDSNQPQHF.

The sample holds a few counts of this clonotype. V is TRBV16 and J is TRBJ2-5; D is uncertain. CDR1 and CDR2 from the germline V gene are KGHSY and FQNENV. V was trimmed by 1 base and J by 4 bases, leaving 7 bases between them. The CDR3 extends over 13 amino acids. The CDR3 region has the DNA TGTGCCAGCAGCCAATACCTCGGAGAGACCCAGTACTTC. Encoded protein: CASSQYLGETQYF.

This clonotype was counted at least ten times. The chain joins TRBV6-1 to TRBJ2-5, with 9 bases aligning to TRBD1. With 10 bases clipped from V and 2 bases from J, the junction kept 5 bases outside the gene matches. This CDR3 is 13 amino acids long. CDR1 is MNHNS, CDR2 SASEGT, per germline. CDR3: CATSGTGQETQYF. DNA of the CDR3: TGTGCCACATCCGGGACAGGGCAAGAGACCCAGTACTTC.

This clonotype was detected many times. The chain joins TRBV28 to TRBJ2-7; TRBD1 matches at 8 bases. J lost 0 bases, V lost 6 bases, and 7 bases had no gene match. The germline CDR1 and CDR2 sequences are MDHEN and SYDVKM. The CDR3 consists of 15 residues. The CDR3 is CASRPDRGYSYEQYF. CDR3 bases: TGTGCCAGCAGACCAGACAGGGGTTACTCCTACGAGCAGTACTTC.